The 21 T cell receptor beta chains below all came from one sample that was sequenced in a study of T-cell reconstitution after alpha-beta-depleted transplantation in children. A library of TCRbeta sequences, prepared with unique molecular identifiers, was generated. TCRdb redid the calling of the PCR reads with MiXCR, one entry per CDR3 protein. This sample has about 980,000 distinct CDR3 sequences; about 31% occur once, and the top ten carry 25% to 35%. Sequencing was performed on PBMCs, mostly from graft donor cells, taken 360 days after TCRalphabeta/CD19-depleted stem cell transplant. These receptors were taken from a boy younger than two who had a stem cell transplant for SCID, so the T cells may come from the graft donor.

The chain couples TRBV4-3 to TRBJ2-7, with 9 nucleotides matching TRBD1. This CDR3 is built from 15 residues. Germline V gene data show CDR1 as LGHNA and CDR2 as YSLEER. V dropped 4 bases and J dropped 2; count of bases not matched to a gene: 6. The CDR3 sequence: CASSRSRDRAYEQYF. The CDR3 DNA sequence: TGCGCCAGCAGCCGATCCCGGGACAGGGCCTACGAGCAGTACTTC.

The genes are TRBV10-3 and TRBJ2-1; TRBD2 matches at 12 bases. Looked up from germline, CDR1 is ENHRY and CDR2 is SYGVKD. The CDR3 is made up of 15 amino acids. The J segment lost 10 bases and the V segment lost 0 bases, leaving 4 bases of the junction unmatched. The CDR3 coding sequence is TGTGCCATCAGTGAGTCCCCTAGCGGGGGGGCCGAGCAGTTCTTC. Protein: CAISESPSGGAEQFF.

This clonotype has more than one count but fewer than ten. The rearrangement uses TRBV28 and TRBJ1-3; possibly TRBD1 for D (5 bases). Trimming cost V 5 bases and J 3 bases, with 14 bases left between them. The germline V gene has CDR1 MDHEN and CDR2 SYDVKM. The CDR3 spans 15 residues. CDR3 protein: CASSPSGGSGNTIYF. CDR3 nucleotide sequence: TGTGCCAGCAGTCCGAGCGGGGGGAGTGGAAACACCATATATTTT.

The chain uses TRBV7-9 and TRBJ2-1, with D possibly called TRBD1 or TRBD2 (6 bases each). The germline CDR1 and CDR2 sequences are SEHNR and FQNEAQ (reference sequence). Between the trimmed V and J ends, which lost 5 bases and 9 bases, there was a span of 23 bases. The CDR3 contains 16 residues. The CDR3: CASSRGGKGSYGEQFF. CDR3 sequence (DNA): TGTGCCAGCAGCCGAGGGGGGAAGGGCTCGTATGGTGAGCAGTTCTTC.

The table lists this clonotype with a few counts. The rearrangement uses TRBV2 and TRBJ1-5; 8 positions match TRBD1. The CDR3 spans 17 residues. V lost 4 bases to trimming and J lost 1 base; unmatched junction nucleotides: 9. Germline assignment: CDR1 SNHLY and CDR2 FYNNEI. Written as DNA, the CDR3 is TGTGCCAGCAGTGGGATTGGGACAGGATTAAGCAATCAGCCCCAGCATTTT. This sequence encodes CASSGIGTGLSNQPQHF.

The genes are TRBV24-1 and TRBJ2-2; 8 bases line up with TRBD2. V gave up 0 bases and J gave up 1 base; unmatched junction bases: 9. There are 19 residues in the CDR3. CDR1 and CDR2 (germline): KGHDR, SFDVKD. The CDR3 region has the DNA TGTGCCACCAGTGATTTGGGCTCCGGGACTAGAAGGAACACCGGGGAGCTGTTTTTT. Its protein is CATSDLGSGTRRNTGELFF.

The genes are TRBV20-1 and TRBJ2-5; 13 bases fit TRBD2. The CDR3 is 16 residues long. V dropped 5 bases and J dropped 5; count of bases not matched to a gene: 11. Germline V CDR1 and CDR2: DFQATT, SNEGSKA (reference sequence). The CDR3 coding sequence is TGCAGTGCTTTCCACCGACTAGCGGGGGGATGGGAGACCCAGTACTTC. It translates to CSAFHRLAGGWETQYF.

This clonotype was seen a handful of times. This sequence joins TRBV24-1 and TRBJ2-3; 7 bases align to TRBD2. Germline V gene sequence: CDR1 KGHDR, CDR2 SFDVKD. The CDR3 has 15 amino acids. V shed 5 bases and J 2 bases; nucleotides not matched to a gene: 6. This chain's CDR3 is CATSALAGDTDTQYF. In DNA form, the CDR3 reads TGTGCCACCAGTGCTCTGGCGGGGGACACAGATACGCAGTATTTT.

This clonotype was seen only a few times. This chain uses TRBV11-1 with TRBJ2-7, with D perhaps TRBD1 or TRBD2 (6 bases each). The CDR3 covers 15 residues. Germline CDR1 SGHAT, CDR2 FQDESV (reference sequence). Trimming took 5 bases from V and 2 from J, leaving 16 bases between them. Written as DNA, the CDR3 is TGTGCCAGCAGCCAAGGGGGGCAGGCGACCTACGAGCAGTACTTC. As protein: CASSQGGQATYEQYF.

This clonotype has more than one count but fewer than ten. This rearrangement joins TRBV9 to TRBJ2-3; 8 nucleotides align to TRBD2. There are 16 residues in the CDR3. CDR1 is SGDLS and CDR2 is YYNGEE in the germline V gene. V gave up 4 bases and J gave up 1 base; unmatched junction bases: 8. CDR3 sequence: CASSTRGGSGTDTQYF. Written as DNA, the CDR3 is TGTGCCAGCAGCACCCGGGGGGGCTCGGGCACAGATACGCAGTATTTT.

V gene TRBV12-3 or TRBV12-4 combines with J gene TRBJ2-7; 12 bases map to TRBD2. CDR3 size: 17 residues. Unmatched junction bases numbered 10, after V lost 5 bases and J lost 2 bases. The CDR3 region is CASSPPGLAGLAYEQYF. In DNA, the CDR3 is TGTGCCAGCAGTCCCCCCGGACTAGCGGGGCTAGCCTACGAGCAGTACTTC.

The rearrangement joins TRBV12-3 or TRBV12-4 to TRBJ2-2; D may match TRBD1 or TRBD2 (5 bases each). V was trimmed by 5 bases and J by 3 bases, leaving 16 bases between them. The CDR3 totals 16 residues. Here the CDR3 reads CASSAGTVEDTGELFF. The CDR3 DNA reads TGTGCCAGCAGTGCTGGGACGGTCGAGGACACCGGGGAGCTGTTTTTT.

A few counts support this clonotype. The chain joins TRBV29-1 to TRBJ2-1; D is perhaps TRBD1 or TRBD2 (5 bases each). Germline CDR1 is SQVTM and CDR2 is ANQGSEA. V was trimmed by 7 bases and J by 0 bases, leaving 13 bases between them. The CDR3 length is 14 residues. Written as DNA, the CDR3 is TGCAGCGGGTGGAAGGGGAGCTCCTACAATGAGCAGTTCTTC. Amino acid sequence: CSGWKGSSYNEQFF.

This clonotype was detected a few times. The J gene is TRBJ2-1, the V gene TRBV7-2, with D perhaps matching TRBD2 (6 bases). The germline CDR1 and CDR2 sequences are SGHTA and FQGNSA. The CDR3 has 13 amino acids. V lost 3 bases to trimming and J lost 10 bases, with 13 bases between them. CDR3 nucleotide sequence: TGTGCCAGCAGCTTGTCAGGGAGGTTCGAGCAGTTCTTC. Translating gives CASSLSGRFEQFF.

This chain joins TRBV7-9 and TRBJ2-7; D unresolved. Trimming shortened V by 5 bases and J by 5 bases, and 10 bases separated the two germline ends. Germline-derived CDR1 and CDR2 are SEHNR and FQNEAQ (reference sequence). The CDR3 length is 12 residues. The CDR3 nucleotides are TGTGCCAGCAGCCCCGACGTCCACGAGCAGTACTTC. This encodes CASSPDVHEQYF.

V is TRBV5-1 and J is TRBJ2-7; 9 bases align to TRBD1. This CDR3 spans 17 amino acids. Germline values: CDR1 SGHRS, CDR2 YFSETQ. Losses at the gene ends were 2 bases for V and 0 bases for J; bases not matched to a gene: 9. CDR3 loop: CASSFRTGTGTSYEQYF. CDR3 coding DNA: TGCGCCAGCAGCTTTCGTACCGGGACAGGGACCTCCTACGAGCAGTACTTC.

This clonotype was seen a handful of times. The chain links TRBV6-2 or TRBV6-3 to TRBJ1-2; D is uncertain. Germline V gives CDR1 MNHEY, CDR2 SVGEGT. CDR3 length: 13 amino acids. V dropped 2 bases and J dropped 6 bases, with 10 bases sitting between them. CDR3 sequence (DNA): TGTGCCAGCAGTTACGAGGGTACACATGGCTACACCTTC. Its protein product is CASSYEGTHGYTF.

V usage is TRBV7-6 and J usage is TRBJ1-1; TRBD1 might be the D (5 bases). The V end was cut by 8 bases, the J end by 1 base, with 14 bases between. The CDR3 has 14 amino acids. The germline gives CDR1 SGHVS, CDR2 FNYEAQ. CDR3 nucleotides: TGTGCCAGCGCCGAGGGGCTCGGGAACACTGAAGCTTTCTTT. Amino acid sequence: CASAEGLGNTEAFF.

The gene calls are TRBV9 and TRBJ1-1; possibly TRBD1 for D (6 bases). The CDR3 totals 16 residues. Trimming cost V 4 bases and J 1 base, with 17 bases left between them. Germline lookup yields CDR1 SGDLS and CDR2 YYNGEE. The CDR3 DNA reads TGTGCCAGCAGCCCCACCGACAGGTTAGGGAACACTGAAGCTTTCTTT. Translated, it gives CASSPTDRLGNTEAFF.

The chain recombines TRBV6-6 with TRBJ1-4; no clear D. Trimming removed 5 bases at V and 4 bases at J, with 8 bases between. The germline V gene encodes CDR1 MNHNY and CDR2 SVGAGI (reference sequence). This CDR3 has 13 residues. As DNA, the CDR3 is TGTGCCAGCAGTGCTTGGGGTAATGAAAAACTGTTTTTT. It specifies CASSAWGNEKLFF.

In this sample, this clonotype turned up a few times. The genes are TRBV20-1 and TRBJ2-7; 8 bases line up with TRBD2. Germline values: CDR1 DFQATT, CDR2 SNEGSKA (reference sequence). The CDR3 runs to 14 residues. V gave up 5 bases and J gave up 3 bases; unmatched junction bases: 9. Here the CDR3 DNA reads TGCAGTGCTCTTTCCGGGACTAGAATCTACGAGCAGTACTTC. This encodes CSALSGTRIYEQYF.